A single sample is the source of the 10 T cell receptor beta chains below, sequenced in a study of chemoradiotherapy in HPV16-positive cancers. The table came from immunoSEQ multiplex PCR; TCRdb's copy has only in-frame clones and leaves some out. This table has about 14,000 clones, 65% to 85% appearing once. The specimen was taken from a patient who underwent chemoradiotherapy. Source of these receptors: a human donor with HPV-associated anogenital cancer.

The gene calls are TRBV13 and TRBJ2-3; 8 nucleotides line up with TRBD1. V lost 5 bases, J lost 2 bases, and 6 bases stayed unmatched. The CDR3 consists of 15 residues. CDR1 PRHDT and CDR2 FYEKMQ come from the germline V gene (reference sequence). CDR3 region: CASSRDRGTTDTQYF. CDR3 sequence (DNA): TGTGCCAGCAGCCGCGACAGGGGTACCACAGATACGCAGTATTTT.

This chain uses TRBV6-1 with TRBJ2-7; D remains ambiguous. The V gene lost 0 bases and the J gene lost 0 bases, with 6 bases spanning the gap. The CDR3 runs to 14 residues. Germline loops: CDR1 MNHNS, CDR2 SASEGT. The CDR3 DNA is TGTGCCAGCAGTGAAGCGGAAAGCTCCTACGAGCAGTACTTC. Protein sequence: CASSEAESSYEQYF.

This clone was seen more than once but under ten times. Other DNA sequences of this sample code for an identical CDR3. V is TRBV6-5 and J is TRBJ1-5, with 7 bases aligning to TRBD1. CDR1 and CDR2 from the germline V gene are MNHEY and SVGAGI. The CDR3 contains 14 residues. J gave up 4 bases and V 2 bases, and 2 bases lay outside the gene matches. The CDR3 DNA follows: TGTGCCAGCAGTTACAGGGGGCTTAATCAGCCCCAGCATTTT. Translation: CASSYRGLNQPQHF.

The chain couples TRBV7-2 to TRBJ1-1; D gene unclear. Germline V lookup: CDR1 SGHTA, CDR2 FQGNSA. This CDR3 is 13 amino acids long. V lost 6 bases and J lost 0, with 8 bases in between. In nucleotides, the CDR3 is TGTGCCAGCAGATTTAGGATGAACACTGAAGCTTTCTTT. This sequence encodes CASRFRMNTEAFF.

This chain uses TRBV19 with TRBJ1-6, with D perhaps TRBD1 (6 bases). CDR3 size: 15 residues. Between the trimmed V and J ends, which lost 0 bases and 9 bases, there was a span of 12 bases. The germline gives CDR1 LNHDA, CDR2 SQIVND (reference sequence). CDR3 nucleotide sequence: TGTGCCAGTAGTATAGAAGGGGGAATCAGTTCACCCCTCCACTTT. Amino acid sequence: CASSIEGGISSPLHF. The variable domain in full, completed from reference TRBV19 and TRBJ1-6, reads DGGITQSPKYLFRKEGQNVTLSCEQNLNHDAMYWYRQDPGQGLRLIYYSQIVNDFQKGDIAEGYSVSREKKESFPLTVTSAQKNPTAFYLCASSIEGGISSPLHFGNGTRLTVT.

V is TRBV10-2 and J is TRBJ2-1; 12 nucleotides match TRBD2. CDR1 WSHSY and CDR2 SAAADI come from the germline V gene. J gave up 8 bases and V 9 bases, and 5 bases lay outside the gene matches. CDR3 length: 13 amino acids. The chain's CDR3 is CASRGLAGDEQFF. CDR3 DNA: TGCGCCAGTAGGGGACTAGCGGGCGATGAGCAGTTCTTC.

The gene calls are TRBV5-1 and TRBJ2-5; 9 bases fit TRBD2. The germline gives CDR1 SGHRS, CDR2 YFSETQ. The J segment lost 4 bases and the V segment lost 0 bases, leaving 4 bases of the junction unmatched. This CDR3 is 15 amino acids long. CDR3 nucleotides: TGCGCCAGCAGCTTGGACCCAGCGGGAGGAGAGACCCAGTACTTC. Translating it yields CASSLDPAGGETQYF.

The chain joins TRBV7-3 to TRBJ2-5; D gene uncertain. The CDR3 covers 13 residues. Between the trimmed V and J ends, which lost 2 bases and 5 bases, there was a span of 9 bases. Per germline, CDR1 SGHTA and CDR2 FQGTGA. CDR3 in amino acids: CASSLGDGETQYF. In nucleotides, the CDR3 is TGTGCCAGCAGCTTAGGGGATGGGGAGACCCAGTACTTC.

The V and J genes are TRBV6-1 and TRBJ1-4, with D possibly matching TRBD1 (5 bases). CDR3 length: 15 residues. Germline V gene sequence: CDR1 MNHNS, CDR2 SASEGT. Trimming took 2 bases from V and 4 from J, leaving 11 bases between them. The CDR3 protein is CASSELPGRNEKLFF. The DNA for the CDR3 is TGTGCCAGCAGTGAACTACCAGGGCGTAATGAAAAACTGTTTTTT.

With respect to this clone: Since the CDR3 does not end with the conserved phenylalanine or tryptophan, this likely comes from a read error. The DNA is left out, because the CDR3 cannot be placed on it with certainty; the CDR3 is given as TCRdb lists it. This rearrangement joins TRBV20-1 to TRBJ1-1. The CDR3 region is 11 residues in length, termini included. Germline values: CDR1 DFQATT, CDR2 SNEGSKA (reference sequence). This CDR3 is CSARGQNAPAL.